The clone carrying this T cell receptor (beta chain) is a singleton in its sample. The antigen is undetermined. The source of the sample is a study of persistence of HIV-infected CD4 T cells. Nonspecific anti-CD3/anti-CD28 bead stimulation represents the broad CD4+ T cell repertoire. Sorting of responding CD4+ T cells relied on upregulated CD40 ligand together with CD69. Adults with HIV-1 started suppressive ART while chronically infected. CDR1 KGHSH and CDR2 LQKENI come from the germline V gene. With 6 bases clipped from V and 5 bases from J, the junction kept 5 bases outside the gene matches. This CDR3 comprises 14 residues. Study outcomes and limitations: Within sorted populations, more oligoclonal TCRs accompanied more oligoclonal proviruses. CMV- and Gag-responding cells had lower TCRbeta richness than CD3/CD28-responding cells.

The libraries were made with immunoSEQ version 4 in survey mode. Template was genomic DNA at 7.5 to 10 ng/uL, with up to roughly 1 ug used per sample. This table comes from immunoSEQ multiplex PCR, and its TCRdb copy is limited to in-frame clones, with some not included. The table includes over 35,000 clones, about 89% detected once. This material consisted of CD4+ T cells sorted from PBMCs after roughly 18-hour stimulation, taken from a patient who received antiretroviral therapy. The chain couples TRBV18 to TRBJ2-1; 9 bases align to TRBD1. The origin of this receptor is an adult man with HIV who was CMV-seropositive. The chain's CDR3 is CASSQGQGNNEQFF. For the CDR3, the DNA is TGTGCCAGCTCCCAGGGACAGGGAAACAATGAGCAGTTCTTC.